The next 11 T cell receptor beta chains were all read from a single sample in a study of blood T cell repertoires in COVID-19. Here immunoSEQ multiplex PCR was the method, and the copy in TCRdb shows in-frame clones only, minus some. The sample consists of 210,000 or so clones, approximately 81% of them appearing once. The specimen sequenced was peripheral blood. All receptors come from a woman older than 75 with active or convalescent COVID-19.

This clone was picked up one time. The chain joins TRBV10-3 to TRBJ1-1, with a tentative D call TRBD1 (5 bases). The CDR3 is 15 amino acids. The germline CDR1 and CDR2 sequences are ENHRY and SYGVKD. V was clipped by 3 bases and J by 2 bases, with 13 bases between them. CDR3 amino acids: CAISEREGINTEAFF. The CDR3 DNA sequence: TGTGCCATCAGTGAAAGGGAGGGGATTAACACTGAAGCTTTCTTT.

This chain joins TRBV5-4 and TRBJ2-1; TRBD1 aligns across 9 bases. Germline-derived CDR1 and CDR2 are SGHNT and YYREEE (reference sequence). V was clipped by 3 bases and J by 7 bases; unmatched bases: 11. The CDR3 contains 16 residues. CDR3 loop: CASSSPTGQGKNEQFF. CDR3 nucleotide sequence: TGTGCCAGCAGCTCCCCGACGGGACAGGGAAAAAATGAGCAGTTCTTC.

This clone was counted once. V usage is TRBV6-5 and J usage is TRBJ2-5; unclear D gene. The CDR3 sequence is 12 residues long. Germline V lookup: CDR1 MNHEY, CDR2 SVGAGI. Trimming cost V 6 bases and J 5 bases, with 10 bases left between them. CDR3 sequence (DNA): TGTGCCAGCAGAGACTCATGGGAGACCCAGTACTTC. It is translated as CASRDSWETQYF.

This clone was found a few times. CDR3 residues: CASSLSVDRGSQTQYF. For the CDR3, the DNA is TGTGCCAGCAGCTTGTCGGTGGACAGAGGGTCCCAGACCCAGTACTTC. The V and J genes are TRBV7-2 and TRBJ2-5, with D maybe TRBD1 (6 bases). The CDR3 has 16 amino acids. The V end was cut by 3 bases, the J end by 6 bases, with 20 bases between. Germline V gene lookup returns CDR1 SGHTA and CDR2 FQGNSA.

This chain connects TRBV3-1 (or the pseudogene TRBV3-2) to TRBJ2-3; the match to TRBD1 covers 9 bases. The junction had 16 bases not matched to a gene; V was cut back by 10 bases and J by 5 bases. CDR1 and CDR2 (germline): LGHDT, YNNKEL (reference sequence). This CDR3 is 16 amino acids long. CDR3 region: CATPRPGQGARDTQYF. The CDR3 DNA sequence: TGTGCCACTCCCAGGCCGGGACAGGGAGCGAGAGATACGCAGTATTTT.

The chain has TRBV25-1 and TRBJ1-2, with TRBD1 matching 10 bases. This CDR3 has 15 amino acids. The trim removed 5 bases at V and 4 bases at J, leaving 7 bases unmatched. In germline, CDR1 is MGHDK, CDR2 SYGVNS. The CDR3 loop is CASSPRQGATYGYTF. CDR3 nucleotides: TGTGCCAGCAGTCCCAGACAGGGGGCTACCTATGGCTACACCTTC.

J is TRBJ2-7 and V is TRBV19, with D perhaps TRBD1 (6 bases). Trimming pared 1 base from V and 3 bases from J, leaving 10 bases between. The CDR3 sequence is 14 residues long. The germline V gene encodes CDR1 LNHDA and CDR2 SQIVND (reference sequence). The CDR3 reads CASSIALQGYEQYF. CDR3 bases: TGTGCCAGTAGTATAGCCCTACAGGGCTACGAGCAGTACTTC.

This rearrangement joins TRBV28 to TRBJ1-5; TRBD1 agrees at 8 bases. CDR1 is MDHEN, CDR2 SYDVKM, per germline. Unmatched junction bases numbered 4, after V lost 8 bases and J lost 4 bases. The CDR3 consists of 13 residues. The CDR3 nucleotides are TGTGCCAGCGGCGGGACAGGTAATCAGCCCCAGCATTTT. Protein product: CASGGTGNQPQHF.

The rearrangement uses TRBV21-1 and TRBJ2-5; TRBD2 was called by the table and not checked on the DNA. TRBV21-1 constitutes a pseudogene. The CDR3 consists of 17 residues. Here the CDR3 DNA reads TGTGCCAGCAGCAAAAAAAAACTAGACGGATTTCAAGAGACCCAGTACTTC. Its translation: CASSKKKLDGFQETQYF.

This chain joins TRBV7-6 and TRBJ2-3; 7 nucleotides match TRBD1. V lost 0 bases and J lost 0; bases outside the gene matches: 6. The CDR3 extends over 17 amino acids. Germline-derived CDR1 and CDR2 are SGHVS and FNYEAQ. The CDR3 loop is CASSLASTGLSTDTQYF. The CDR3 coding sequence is TGTGCCAGCAGCTTAGCGTCGACAGGGCTTAGCACAGATACGCAGTATTTT.

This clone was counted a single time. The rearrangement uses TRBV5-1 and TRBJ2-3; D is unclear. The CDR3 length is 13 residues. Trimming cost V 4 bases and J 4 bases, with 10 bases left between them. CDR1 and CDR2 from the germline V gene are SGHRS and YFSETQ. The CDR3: CASSPSGSDTQYF. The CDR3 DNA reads TGCGCCAGCAGCCCTTCCGGTTCAGATACGCAGTATTTT.